This T cell receptor (beta chain) was recovered during a study of blood T cell repertoires in COVID-19. Study at large: Samples of COVID-19 (acute and convalescent) were obtained from the United States, Italy and Spain.

Repertoires were generated with immunoSEQ multiplex PCR, while TCRdb's copy carries only in-frame clones and drops some. The sample yields about 44,000 clones, around four fifths seen once. The CDR3 consists of 14 residues. Trimming removed 7 bases at V and 5 bases at J, with 16 bases between. Germline assignment: CDR1 SGHRS and CDR2 YFSETQ. This clone was recorded once. The J gene is TRBJ2-4, the V gene TRBV5-1; TRBD1 is a possible D gene (6 bases). The clonotype comes from a human donor in a cohort sampled during active COVID-19. Sequencing was performed on peripheral blood. In nucleotides, the CDR3 is TGCGCCAGCGGGGACCCAGGGGCGGAAAACATTCAGTACTTC. It translates to CASGDPGAENIQYF.